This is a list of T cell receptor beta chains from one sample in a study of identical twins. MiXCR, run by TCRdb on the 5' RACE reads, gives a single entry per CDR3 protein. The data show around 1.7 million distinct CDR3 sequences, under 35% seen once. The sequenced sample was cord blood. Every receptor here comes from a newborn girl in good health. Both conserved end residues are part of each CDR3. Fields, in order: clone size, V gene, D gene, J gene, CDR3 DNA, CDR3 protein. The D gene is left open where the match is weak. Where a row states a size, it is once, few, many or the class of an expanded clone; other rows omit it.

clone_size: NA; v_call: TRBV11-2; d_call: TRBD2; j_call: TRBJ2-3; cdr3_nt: TGTGCCAGCAGCTTAATTTTGCGGGAGGGCGAGTATTTT; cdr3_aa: CASSLILREGEYF
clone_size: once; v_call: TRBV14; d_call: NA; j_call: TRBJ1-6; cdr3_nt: TGTGCCAGCAGCCAAGCCTTCGGGGGCGCTTCACCCCTCCACTTT; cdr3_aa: CASSQAFGGASPLHF
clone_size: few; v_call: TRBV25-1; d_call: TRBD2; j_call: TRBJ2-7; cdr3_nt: TGTGCCAGCGGACCGACTAGCGGGAGCTCCTACGAGCAGTACTTC; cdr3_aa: CASGPTSGSSYEQYF
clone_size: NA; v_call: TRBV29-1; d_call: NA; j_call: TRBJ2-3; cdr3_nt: TGCAGCGTTGATCCAGGGAGATATACGCAGTATTTT; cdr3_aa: CSVDPGRYTQYF
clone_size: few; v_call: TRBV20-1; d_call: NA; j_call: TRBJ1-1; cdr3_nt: TGCAGTGCTAACCTGGACGGGAACACTGAAGCTTTCTTT; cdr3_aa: CSANLDGNTEAFF
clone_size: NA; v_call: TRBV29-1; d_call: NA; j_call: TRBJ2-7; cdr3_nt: TGCAGCGTTCACGGACAGTCCCACGAGCAGTACTTC; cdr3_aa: CSVHGQSHEQYF
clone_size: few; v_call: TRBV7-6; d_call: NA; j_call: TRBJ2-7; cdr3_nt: TGTGCCAGCAGCTTTCCGCGAACACAGTCTTTCTCCTACGAGCAGTACTTC; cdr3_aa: CASSFPRTQSFSYEQYF
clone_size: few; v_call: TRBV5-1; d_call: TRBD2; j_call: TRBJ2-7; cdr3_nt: TGCGCCAGCAGCTTTTTAGTCGGCGGGAGAAGCTACGAGCAGTACTTC; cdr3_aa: CASSFLVGGRSYEQYF
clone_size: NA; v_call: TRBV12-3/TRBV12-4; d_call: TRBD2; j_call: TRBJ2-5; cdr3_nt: TGTGCCAGCAGTCACCCCGGACTAGGGGAGACCCAGTACTTC; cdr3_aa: CASSHPGLGETQYF
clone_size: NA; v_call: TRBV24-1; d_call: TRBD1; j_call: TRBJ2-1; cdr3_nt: TGTGCCACCAGTGATTTGAGGGGACAGGGAATAGGGGAGCAGTTCTTC; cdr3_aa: CATSDLRGQGIGEQFF
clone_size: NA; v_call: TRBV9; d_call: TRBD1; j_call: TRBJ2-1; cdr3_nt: TGTGCCAGCAGCGCGGACAGGGTCATTTACAATGAGCAGTTCTTC; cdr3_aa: CASSADRVIYNEQFF
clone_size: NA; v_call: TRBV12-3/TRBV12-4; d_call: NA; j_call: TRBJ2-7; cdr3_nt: TGTGCCAGCAGGGACGGACTCACGACCTACGAGCAGTACTTC; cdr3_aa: CASRDGLTTYEQYF
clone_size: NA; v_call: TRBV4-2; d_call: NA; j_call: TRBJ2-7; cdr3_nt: TGTGCCAGCAGCCAAGAATGGGACGTATACCTCTACGAGCAGTACTTC; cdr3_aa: CASSQEWDVYLYEQYF
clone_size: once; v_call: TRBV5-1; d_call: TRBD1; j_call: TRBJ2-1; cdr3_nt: TGCGCCAGCAGCCAATTGGGACAGGGTTTCGACAATGAGCAGTTCTTC; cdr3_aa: CASSQLGQGFDNEQFF
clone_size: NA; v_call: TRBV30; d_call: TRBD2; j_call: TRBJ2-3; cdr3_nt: TGTGCCGGGACCCGAACCAAGCGGGGGGTCACAGATACGCAGTATTTT; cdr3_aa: CAGTRTKRGVTDTQYF
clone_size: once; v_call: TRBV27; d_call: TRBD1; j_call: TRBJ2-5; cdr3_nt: TGTGCCAGCACCCCTACAGGGGAAGAGACCCAGTACTTC; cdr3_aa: CASTPTGEETQYF
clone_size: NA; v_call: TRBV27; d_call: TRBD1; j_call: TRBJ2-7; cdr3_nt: TGTGCCAGCAGTTTATCCAGGGGGTCCTCCTACGAGCAGTACTTC; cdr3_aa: CASSLSRGSSYEQYF
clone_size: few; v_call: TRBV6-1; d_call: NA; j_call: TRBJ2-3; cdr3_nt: TGTGCCAGCAGTGAAGTAGGACGGGCTTTTGGTACGCAGTATTTT; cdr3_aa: CASSEVGRAFGTQYF
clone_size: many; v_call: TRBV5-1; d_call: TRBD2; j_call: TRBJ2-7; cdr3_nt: TGCGCCAGCAGCGATACTAGCGGCGAGCAGTACTTC; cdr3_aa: CASSDTSGEQYF
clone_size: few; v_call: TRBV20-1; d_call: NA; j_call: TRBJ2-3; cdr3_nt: TGCAGTGCTAGCAGCGGGACAGGTCAACGTACGCAGTATTTT; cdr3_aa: CSASSGTGQRTQYF
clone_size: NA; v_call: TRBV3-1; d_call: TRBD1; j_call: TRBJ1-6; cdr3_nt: TGTGCCAGCAGCCAAGATACACTTGGCAGGGGGCGGTCACCCCTCCACTTT; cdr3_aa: CASSQDTLGRGRSPLHF
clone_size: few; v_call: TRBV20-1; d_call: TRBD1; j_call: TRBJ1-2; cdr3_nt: TGCAGTGCTAGAGATGTTGACAGGGCCTATGGCTACACCTTC; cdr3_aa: CSARDVDRAYGYTF
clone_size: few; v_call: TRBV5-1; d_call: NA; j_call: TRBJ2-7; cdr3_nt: TGCGCCAGCAGCTTGGACCCCCAGTACGAGCAGTACTTC; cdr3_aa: CASSLDPQYEQYF
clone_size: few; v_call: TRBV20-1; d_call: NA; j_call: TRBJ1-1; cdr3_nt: TGCAGTGCCCCCCTCGGGGGGATGACTGAAGCTTTCTTT; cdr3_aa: CSAPLGGMTEAFF
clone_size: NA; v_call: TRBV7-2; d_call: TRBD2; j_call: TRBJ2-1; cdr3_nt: TGTGCCAGCAGCTTGACTAGCGGGGCGAGGAGTGAGCAGTTCTTC; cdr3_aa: CASSLTSGARSEQFF
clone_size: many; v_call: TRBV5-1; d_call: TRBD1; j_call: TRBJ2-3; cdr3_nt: TGCGCCAGCAGTTCTTTAACAGGGGAGACAGATACGCAGTATTTT; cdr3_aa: CASSSLTGETDTQYF
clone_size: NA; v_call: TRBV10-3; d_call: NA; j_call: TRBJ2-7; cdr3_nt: TGTGCCATCAGTCCGGACAACTACGAGCAGTACTTC; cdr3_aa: CAISPDNYEQYF
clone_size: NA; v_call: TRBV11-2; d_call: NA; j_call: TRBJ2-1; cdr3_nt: TGTGCCAGCAGCTTAGATGGCAGGGTGACCTACAATGAGCAGTTCTTC; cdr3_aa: CASSLDGRVTYNEQFF
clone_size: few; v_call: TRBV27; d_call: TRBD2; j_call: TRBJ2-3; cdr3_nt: TGTGCCAGCAGTACGGGACTAGCGGGGCGAGATACAGATACGCAGTATTTT; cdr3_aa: CASSTGLAGRDTDTQYF
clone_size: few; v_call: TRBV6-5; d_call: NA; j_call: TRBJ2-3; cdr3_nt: TGTGCCAGCAGTTACGCCGCAGTACGGGATACGCAGTATTTT; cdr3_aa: CASSYAAVRDTQYF
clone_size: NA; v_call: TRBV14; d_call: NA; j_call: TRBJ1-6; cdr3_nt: TGTGCCAGCAGCCAAGATGCGGTGTATAATTCACCCCTCCACTTT; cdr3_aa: CASSQDAVYNSPLHF
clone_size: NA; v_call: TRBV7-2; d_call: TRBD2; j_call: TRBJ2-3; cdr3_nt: TGTGCCAGCAGCCCAACAAGACTAGCGGGGGGCCAAGATTCGCAGTATTTT; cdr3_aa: CASSPTRLAGGQDSQYF
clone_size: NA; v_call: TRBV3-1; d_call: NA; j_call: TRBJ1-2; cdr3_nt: TGTGCCAGCAGCCAAGAGGGGGGGCCGGGCTACACCTTC; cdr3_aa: CASSQEGGPGYTF
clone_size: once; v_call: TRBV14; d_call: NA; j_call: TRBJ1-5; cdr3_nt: TGTGCCAGCAGCCAAGATAAAAAGCAGCCCCAGCATTTT; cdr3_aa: CASSQDKKQPQHF
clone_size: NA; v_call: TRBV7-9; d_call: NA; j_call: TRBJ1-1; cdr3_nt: TGTGCCAGCAGCTTCGATTCAGGGATCACTGAAGCTTTCTTT; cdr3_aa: CASSFDSGITEAFF
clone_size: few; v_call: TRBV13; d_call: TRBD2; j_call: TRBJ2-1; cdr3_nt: TGTGCCAGCAGCTCCACTAGCGGGGGGTATAGGAATGAGCAGTTCTTC; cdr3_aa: CASSSTSGGYRNEQFF
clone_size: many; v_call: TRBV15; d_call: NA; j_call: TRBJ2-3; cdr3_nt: TGTGCCACCAGCAGAGATGGTTTGTCGATGGCAGATACGCAGTATTTT; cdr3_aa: CATSRDGLSMADTQYF
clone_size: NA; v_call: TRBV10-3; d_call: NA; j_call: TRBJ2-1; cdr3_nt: TGTGCCATCTCCTCTTTCCGGGGAGCCGATAAAGAGACCCAGTTCTTC; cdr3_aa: CAISSFRGADKETQFF
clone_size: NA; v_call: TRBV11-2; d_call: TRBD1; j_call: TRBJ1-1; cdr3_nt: TGTGCCAGCAGCCGCAGGGGGACCCTTGAAGCTTTCTTT; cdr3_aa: CASSRRGTLEAFF
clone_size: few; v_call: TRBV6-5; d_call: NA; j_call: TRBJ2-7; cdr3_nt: TGTGCCAGCAGTTACTCGACTAGGGGCTACAATGAGCAGTACTTC; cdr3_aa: CASSYSTRGYNEQYF
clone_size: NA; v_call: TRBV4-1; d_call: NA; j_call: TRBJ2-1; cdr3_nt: TGCGCCAGCAGCCCCATCTCGGGATCTGTCGAGCAGTTCTTC; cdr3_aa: CASSPISGSVEQFF
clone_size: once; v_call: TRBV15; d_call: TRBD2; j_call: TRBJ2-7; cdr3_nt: TGTGCCACCAGCAGTGAAAGGACTAGCGGGGGAAGTGAGCAGTACTTC; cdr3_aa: CATSSERTSGGSEQYF
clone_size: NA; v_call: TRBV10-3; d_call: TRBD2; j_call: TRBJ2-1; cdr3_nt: TGTGCCATCAGTGAACTCGGGACTAGCGGGAGGGCCGGTGGAAATGAGCAGTTCTTC; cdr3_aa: CAISELGTSGRAGGNEQFF
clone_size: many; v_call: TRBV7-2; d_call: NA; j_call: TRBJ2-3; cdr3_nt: TGTGCCAGCAGCTTAGGGGCCACGCAGTATTTT; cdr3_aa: CASSLGATQYF
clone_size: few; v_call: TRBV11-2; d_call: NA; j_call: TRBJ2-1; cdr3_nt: TGTGCCAGCAGCTTAGTCCTGCTAGCTGAGCAGTTCTTC; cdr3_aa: CASSLVLLAEQFF
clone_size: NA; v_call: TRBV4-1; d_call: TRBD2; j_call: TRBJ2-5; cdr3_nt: TGCGCCAGCAGCCAAACTATACTAGCGGGGGCTCAAGAGACCCAGTACTTC; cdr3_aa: CASSQTILAGAQETQYF
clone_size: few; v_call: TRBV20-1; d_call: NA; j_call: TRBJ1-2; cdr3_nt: TGCAGTGCTAGAGGACTATTCTATGGCTACACCTTC; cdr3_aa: CSARGLFYGYTF
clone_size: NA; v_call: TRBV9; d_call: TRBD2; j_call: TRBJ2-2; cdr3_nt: TGTGCCAGCAGCGCCCGGACTAGCGGGAGGTTCACCGGGGAGCTGTTTTTT; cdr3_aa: CASSARTSGRFTGELFF
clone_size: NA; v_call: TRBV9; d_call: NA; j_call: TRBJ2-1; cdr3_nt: TGTGCCAGCAGCGCCCCGGGACACTCCTACAATGAGCAGTTCTTC; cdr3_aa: CASSAPGHSYNEQFF
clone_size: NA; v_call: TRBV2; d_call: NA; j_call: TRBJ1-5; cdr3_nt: TGTGCCAGCAGCGGGGGGCACCCCCAGCATTTT; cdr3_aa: CASSGGHPQHF
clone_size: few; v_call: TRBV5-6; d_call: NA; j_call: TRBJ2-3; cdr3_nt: TGTGCCAGCAGCTTCCGTGGGGGGGCCCTTTATACGCAGTATTTT; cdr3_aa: CASSFRGGALYTQYF
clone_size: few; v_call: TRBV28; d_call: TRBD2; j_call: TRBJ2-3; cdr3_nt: TGTGCCAGCAGCCTTAGCGGGCCCCTTGCCAGCACAGATACGCAGTATTTT; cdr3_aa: CASSLSGPLASTDTQYF